This T cell receptor beta chain was identified during a study of beta chain features in type 1 diabetes. Expressed TCRB transcripts got sequenced, as all isolated RNA was reverse transcribed. Here immunoSEQ multiplex PCR was the method, and the copy in TCRdb shows in-frame clones only, minus some. The repertoire holds around 300,000 clones, with 8% as singletons. Germline CDR1 is KGHSH and CDR2 is LQKENI. The CDR3 has 12 amino acids. The germline V and J ends were trimmed by 6 bases and 4 bases, with 6 bases remaining between them. This clone appeared a few times. The sequence came from a woman under 30 in good health. V usage is TRBV18 and J usage is TRBJ1-4; no definite D call. Sequencing used central memory CD4+ T cells from blood. The CDR3: CASSQDNEKLFF. The CDR3 DNA reads as TGTGCCAGCTCTCAGGATAATGAAAAACTGTTTTTT.